The 3 T cell receptor beta chains below were found in one sample sequenced in a study of T cells expressing NK-cell markers. No DNA is given; TCRdb re-called the 5' RACE reads and lists each CDR3 protein once. The specimen's table records fewer than 550,000 distinct CDR3 sequences. Sequencing input: blood T cells: a sorted CD56 or NKG2C T cell subset, CD4+ or CD8+ T cells, or bulk PBMC T cells (not recorded which). Every receptor here comes from a woman between 50 and 59 years old in good health.

The J gene is TRBJ2-5, the V gene TRBV6-6; the D call of TRBD2 rests on TCRdb alone, since no DNA is present to check it. In germline, CDR1 is MNHNY, CDR2 SVGAGI (reference sequence). This CDR3 is 12 amino acids long. The CDR3 spells CASSRDSETQYF.

The rearrangement joins TRBV3-1 to TRBJ2-1. Germline lookup yields CDR1 LGHDT and CDR2 YNNKEL (reference sequence). The CDR3 runs to 13 residues. The CDR3 spells CASRRQTYNEQFF.

V gene TRBV12-3 or TRBV12-4 combines with J gene TRBJ2-3; TCRdb's assignment of TRBD1 cannot be checked, as there is no DNA. CDR3 size: 17 residues. The CDR3 loop reads CASSLDPRGGGTDTQYF.